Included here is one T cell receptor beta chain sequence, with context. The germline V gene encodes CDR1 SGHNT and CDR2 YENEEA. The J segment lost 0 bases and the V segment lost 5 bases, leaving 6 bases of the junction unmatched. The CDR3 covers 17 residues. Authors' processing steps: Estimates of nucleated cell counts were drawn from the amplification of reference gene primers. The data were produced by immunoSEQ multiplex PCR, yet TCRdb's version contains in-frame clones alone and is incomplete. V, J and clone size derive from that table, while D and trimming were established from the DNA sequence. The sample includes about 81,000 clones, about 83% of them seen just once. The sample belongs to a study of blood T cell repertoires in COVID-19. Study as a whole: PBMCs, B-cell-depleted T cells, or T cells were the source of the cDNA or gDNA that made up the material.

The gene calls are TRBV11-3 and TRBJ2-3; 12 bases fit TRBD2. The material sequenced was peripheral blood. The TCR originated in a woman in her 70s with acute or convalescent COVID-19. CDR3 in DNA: TGTGCCAGCAGCCCTCGACTAGCGGGAGAGAGCACAGATACGCAGTATTTT. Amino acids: CASSPRLAGESTDTQYF. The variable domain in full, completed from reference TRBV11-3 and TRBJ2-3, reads EAGVVQSPRYKIIEKKQPVAFWCNPISGHNTLYWYLQNLGQGPELLIRYENEEAVDDSQLPKDRFSAERLKGVDSTLKIQPAELGDSAVYLCASSPRLAGESTDTQYFGPGTRLTVL.